This T cell receptor (beta chain) stems from a study of cytomegalovirus exposure and HLA in healthy donors. Only one count was recorded for this clone. Germline V CDR1 and CDR2: SNHLY, FYNNEI. The length of the CDR3 is 15 residues. The ends lost 5 bases at V and 5 bases at J; junction bases unmatched: 4. Profiled with immunoSEQ multiplex PCR; TCRdb holds only in-frame clones, not every one. This sample carries approximately 210,000 clones, about 90% of them seen once, and the ten largest clones take around 3%. This sequence originates from a woman aged 18 to 35 in good health and CMV-seronegative. V usage is TRBV2 and J usage is TRBJ2-2; 11 bases map to TRBD1. The source material was PBMCs. CDR3 residues: CASSPGQGVTGELFF. The CDR3 DNA sequence: TGTGCCAGCAGTCCGGGACAGGGGGTTACCGGGGAGCTGTTTTTT.